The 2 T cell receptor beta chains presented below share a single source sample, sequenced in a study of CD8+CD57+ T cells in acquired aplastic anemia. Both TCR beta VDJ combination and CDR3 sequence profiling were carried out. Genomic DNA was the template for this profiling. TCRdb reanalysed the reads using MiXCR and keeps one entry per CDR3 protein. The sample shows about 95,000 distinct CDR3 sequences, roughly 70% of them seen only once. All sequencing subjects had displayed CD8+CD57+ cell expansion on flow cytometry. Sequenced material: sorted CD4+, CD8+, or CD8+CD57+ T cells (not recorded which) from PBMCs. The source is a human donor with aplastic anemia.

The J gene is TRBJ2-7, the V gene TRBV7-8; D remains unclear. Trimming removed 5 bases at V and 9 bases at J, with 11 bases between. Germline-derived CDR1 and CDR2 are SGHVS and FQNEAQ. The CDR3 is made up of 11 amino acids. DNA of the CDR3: TGTGCCAGCAGCAACGACCCCGGGCAGTACTTC. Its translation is CASSNDPGQYF.

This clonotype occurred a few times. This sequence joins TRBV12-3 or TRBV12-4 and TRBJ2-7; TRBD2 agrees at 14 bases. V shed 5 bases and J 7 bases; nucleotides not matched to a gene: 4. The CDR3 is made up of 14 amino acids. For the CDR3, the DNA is TGTGCCAGCAGTGGACTAGCGGGAGGTAGGGAGCAGTACTTC. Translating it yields CASSGLAGGREQYF.